The 26 T cell receptor beta chains given below trace back to one sample, sequenced in a study of CD8+ T cells in alopecia areata. Treatment defined: oral pan-JAK inhibitor, 5-10 mg twice daily. RNA, once extracted, was reverse transcribed into cDNA for use as the sequencing template. The repertoire was sequenced with immunoSEQ multiplex PCR; TCRdb's copy has only in-frame clones and lacks some. The sample carries fewer than 150,000 clones, about 54% recorded once. Specimen: CD8+ T cells sorted from blood, collected at week 4, from a patient treated with tofacitinib. The source of these receptors is a human donor with alopecia areata.

The CDR3 protein is CASRASGSEKLFF. For the CDR3, the DNA is TGTGCCAGCAGGGCATCAGGGTCGGAAAAACTGTTTTTT. This chain uses TRBV2 with TRBJ1-4; the D gene is possibly TRBD1 (5 bases). Trimming removed 6 bases at V and 8 bases at J, with 13 bases between. Germline-derived CDR1 and CDR2 are SNHLY and FYNNEI. The CDR3 covers 13 residues.

The chain couples TRBV11-2 to TRBJ2-2; 9 bases are a match to TRBD1. Germline CDR1 and CDR2: SGHAT and FQNNGV. Trimming cost V 3 bases and J 2 bases; bases outside gene matches: 7. This CDR3 has 17 residues. The CDR3 DNA is TGTGCCAGCAGCTTTCCATCGGACAGGGGAAACACCGGGGAGCTGTTTTTT. The encoded protein is CASSFPSDRGNTGELFF.

This chain joins TRBV11-2 and TRBJ1-1; D not resolved. The CDR3 runs to 14 residues. The ends were cut back, 7 bases at V and 3 bases at J, with 15 bases in the middle. CDR1 SGHAT and CDR2 FQNNGV come from the germline V gene. As DNA, the CDR3 is TGTGCCAGCAAGGGTGGACCTTTGGACACTGAAGCTTTCTTT. Its translation is CASKGGPLDTEAFF.

The chain carries TRBV29-1 and TRBJ1-1; D is ambiguous. The CDR3 covers 15 residues. V was clipped by 7 bases and J by 3 bases, with 21 bases between them. Germline V gene lookup returns CDR1 SQVTM and CDR2 ANQGSEA. CDR3 bases: TGCAGCGCCGCCGACTCGGATTATTGGGACACTGAAGCTTTCTTT. It yields the protein CSAADSDYWDTEAFF.

This clone has more than one count but fewer than ten. The chain has TRBV30 and TRBJ2-1; D is ambiguous. This CDR3 contains 14 residues. With 0 bases removed from V and 0 bases from J, the gap between germline ends came to 6 bases. Germline V gene data show CDR1 as GTSNPN and CDR2 as SVGIG (reference sequence). The CDR3 loop reads CAWSVESSYNEQFF. The CDR3 bases are TGTGCCTGGAGTGTGGAGAGCTCCTACAATGAGCAGTTCTTC. Full variable domain (missing parts from reference TRBV30 and TRBJ2-1): SQTIHQWPATLVQPVGSPLSLECTVEGTSNPNLYWYRQAAGRGLQLLFYSVGIGQISSEVPQNLSASRPQDRQFILSSKKLLLSDSGFYLCAWSVESSYNEQFFGPGTRLTVL.

This clone has a handful of counts. The DNA for the CDR3 is TGTGCCAGCAGTTTCACGAACATTCAGTACTTC. Translation: CASSFTNIQYF. This sequence joins TRBV28 and TRBJ2-4; D is ambiguous. V was pared by 3 bases and J by 7 bases, with 4 bases between. The CDR3 covers 11 residues. Germline-derived CDR1 and CDR2 are MDHEN and SYDVKM.

The chain employs TRBV4-3 and TRBJ2-2, with TRBD1 matching over 8 bases. V trimming: 0 bases; J trimming: 3 bases; junction bases outside the gene matches: 6. Germline CDR1 is LGHNA and CDR2 is YSLEER. CDR3 length equals 17 residues. Written as DNA, the CDR3 is TGCGCCAGCAGCCAAGATCCCCAGGGGGCGTACACCGGGGAGCTGTTTTTT. Translation: CASSQDPQGAYTGELFF.

This clone appeared once. J is TRBJ2-5 and V is TRBV27; D remains unclear. The V end was cut by 3 bases, the J end by 3 bases, with 11 bases between. Germline V gene data show CDR1 as MNHEY and CDR2 as SMNVEV (reference sequence). The CDR3 consists of 14 residues. CDR3: CASSLKGNEETQYF. The CDR3 DNA sequence: TGTGCCAGCAGTTTGAAGGGAAATGAAGAGACCCAGTACTTC.

The chain has TRBV27 and TRBJ1-1; D is possibly TRBD1 (6 bases). Trimming cost V 5 bases and J 8 bases, with 27 bases left between them. The V gene's germline CDR1 is MNHEY and CDR2 SMNVEV (reference sequence). The CDR3 totals 17 residues. CDR3 DNA sequence: TGTGCCAGCAGTCCAACAAACTGGCCGGGACATCTTTGGGAAGCTTTCTTT. Its protein is CASSPTNWPGHLWEAFF.

This clone was seen a few times. Different DNA sequences within this sample yield the same CDR3. The rearrangement uses TRBV6-5 and TRBJ2-5, with no clear D. CDR1 and CDR2 from the germline V gene are MNHEY and SVGAGI. V lost 4 bases and J lost 4, with 7 bases in between. The CDR3 covers 12 residues. Here the CDR3 DNA reads TGTGCCAGCAGTTGGCCGGGAGAGACCCAGTACTTC. Protein product: CASSWPGETQYF.

This clone was seen only once. The gene calls are TRBV2 and TRBJ1-2; 7 nucleotides agree with TRBD1. Germline loops: CDR1 SNHLY, CDR2 FYNNEI. V dropped 3 bases and J dropped 8; count of bases not matched to a gene: 3. This CDR3 has 12 amino acids. CDR3 coding DNA: TGTGCCAGCAGTGAGGGACAGCAGGGCTACACCTTC. The encoded protein is CASSEGQQGYTF.

This rearrangement joins TRBV29-1 to TRBJ1-2; D remains ambiguous. The length of the CDR3 is 12 residues. The V end was cut by 7 bases, the J end by 3 bases, with 12 bases between. Germline V gives CDR1 SQVTM, CDR2 ANQGSEA. The CDR3 bases are TGCAGCGGTACAGATACGGACTATGGCTACACCTTC. It encodes CSGTDTDYGYTF.

A single count supports this clone. The chain links TRBV4-1 to TRBJ1-2, with TRBD1 as a possible D gene (5 bases). The CDR3 loop spans 15 amino acids. Trimming stripped 4 bases from V and 4 bases from J, with 16 bases between. Germline-derived CDR1 and CDR2 are MGHRA and YSYEKL. CDR3 sequence: CASSPVGGEAYGYTF. As DNA, the CDR3 is TGCGCCAGCAGCCCCGTTGGGGGGGAAGCCTATGGCTACACCTTC.

The chain is built from TRBV10-3 and TRBJ2-1; D is possibly TRBD1 (6 bases). Germline lookup yields CDR1 ENHRY and CDR2 SYGVKD. The V and J ends lost 2 bases and 7 bases respectively, with 9 bases between them. The CDR3 is made up of 13 amino acids. CDR3 protein: CAISEQRGNEQFF. The CDR3 nucleotides read TGTGCCATCAGTGAGCAGAGGGGGAATGAGCAGTTCTTC.

The chain couples TRBV6-6 to TRBJ2-1, with 11 bases lining up with TRBD2. Germline V lookup: CDR1 MNHNY, CDR2 SVGAGI (reference sequence). This CDR3 region has 14 residues. V lost 4 bases, J lost 7 bases, and 3 bases stayed unmatched. The CDR3 DNA reads TGTGCCAGCAGTTCTAGCGGGGGGTCAAATGAGCAGTTCTTC. It encodes CASSSSGGSNEQFF.

The chain couples TRBV29-1 to TRBJ2-4; 7 nucleotides agree with TRBD1. The length of the CDR3 is 15 residues. Germline CDR1 is SQVTM and CDR2 is ANQGSEA. V dropped 0 bases and J dropped 4; count of bases not matched to a gene: 6. For the CDR3, the DNA is TGCAGCGTTGAAGAAGAGGCAGGGGGAAAAAACATTCAGTACTTC. Its translation: CSVEEEAGGKNIQYF.

The genes are TRBV4-1 and TRBJ2-7; D perhaps matches TRBD1 (5 bases). V gave up 3 bases and J gave up 4 bases, with 10 bases separating them. The CDR3 extends over 13 amino acids. Germline V gene data show CDR1 as MGHRA and CDR2 as YSYEKL. CDR3 protein: CASSQSQAYEQYF. The DNA of the CDR3 is TGCGCCAGCAGCCAGTCACAGGCTTACGAGCAGTACTTC.

The V call is TRBV5-1, the J call TRBJ2-3; possibly TRBD1 for D (6 bases). CDR1 and CDR2 from the germline V gene are SGHRS and YFSETQ. The germline V and J ends were trimmed by 2 bases and 5 bases, with 12 bases remaining between them. This CDR3 has 14 residues. The CDR3: CASSFQGSGDTQYF. The CDR3 DNA reads TGCGCCAGCAGCTTCCAGGGGAGCGGAGATACGCAGTATTTT.

This clone was detected once. The gene calls are TRBV4-1 and TRBJ1-6; D uncertain. CDR3 length: 14 amino acids. V dropped 0 bases and J dropped 8 bases, with 8 bases sitting between them. Germline CDR1 is MGHRA and CDR2 is YSYEKL. CDR3 bases: TGCGCCAGCAGCCAAGATTTCGGGTATTCACCCCTCCACTTT. Translating it yields CASSQDFGYSPLHF.

This clone is a singleton in its sample. The J gene is TRBJ1-1, the V gene TRBV5-4; D is unclear. V dropped 7 bases and J dropped 2 bases, with 15 bases sitting between them. In germline, CDR1 is SGHNT, CDR2 YYREEE (reference sequence). The CDR3 loop spans 14 amino acids. CDR3: CASRLRGSNTEAFF. The CDR3 nucleotides read TGTGCCAGCCGACTTCGCGGAAGTAACACTGAAGCTTTCTTT.

This clone was seen only once. The chain couples TRBV30 to TRBJ2-7; D perhaps matches TRBD1 (6 bases). With 1 base removed from V and 6 bases from J, the gap between germline ends came to 7 bases. CDR1 is GTSNPN and CDR2 is SVGIG in the germline V gene (reference sequence). This CDR3 contains 11 residues. CDR3 nucleotide sequence: TGTGCCTGGAGTGACAGGGCCGAGCAGTACTTC. It is translated as CAWSDRAEQYF.

The V and J genes are TRBV10-3 and TRBJ2-5; D ambiguous. Trimming shortened V by 4 bases and J by 4 bases, and 16 bases separated the two germline ends. The CDR3 runs 15 residues. Germline V CDR1 and CDR2: ENHRY, SYGVKD. The CDR3 reads CAISGGSAVGETQYF. CDR3 coding DNA: TGTGCCATCAGTGGGGGTTCGGCGGTAGGAGAGACCCAGTACTTC.

The rearrangement links TRBV7-9 to TRBJ2-7; D may be TRBD1 (5 bases). This CDR3 has 14 amino acids. Per germline, CDR1 SEHNR and CDR2 FQNEAQ (reference sequence). The V end lost 0 bases, the J end lost 3 bases, and 9 bases lay between the germline ends. DNA for the CDR3: TGTGCCAGCAGCTTAGCGCAGGGTTACTACGAGCAGTACTTC. Protein sequence: CASSLAQGYYEQYF.

The V call is TRBV15, the J call TRBJ1-5; the match to TRBD1 covers 7 bases. CDR1 is LNHNV and CDR2 is YYDKDF in the germline V gene (reference sequence). V lost 2 bases and J lost 5; bases outside the gene matches: 0. The CDR3 runs 13 residues. The DNA of the CDR3 is TGTGCCACCAGCAGACAGGGGGATCAGCCCCAGCATTTT. Its translation is CATSRQGDQPQHF.

The chain uses TRBV6-1 and TRBJ2-3, with 7 bases fitting TRBD1. V lost 2 bases and J lost 5; bases outside the gene matches: 7. The germline CDR1 and CDR2 sequences are MNHNS and SASEGT. The CDR3 has 15 amino acids. CDR3 in amino acids: CASSEWTGGGDTQYF. CDR3 nucleotides: TGTGCCAGCAGTGAATGGACAGGCGGTGGAGATACGCAGTATTTT.

This clone occurred a few times. In the same sample, other DNA sequences code for this CDR3. This chain connects TRBV29-1 to TRBJ1-2; no reliable D call. V was pared by 5 bases and J by 3 bases, with 4 bases between. Germline V gene lookup returns CDR1 SQVTM and CDR2 ANQGSEA. This CDR3 has 10 residues. CDR3 DNA: TGCAGCGTTTCCGACTATGGCTACACCTTC. This gives the protein CSVSDYGYTF.